This T cell receptor (beta chain) was identified during a study of T cell changes during pregnancy in multiple sclerosis. Germline V gene lookup returns CDR1 SQVTM and CDR2 ANQGSEA. The V gene lost 4 bases and the J gene lost 0 bases, with 13 bases spanning the gap. CDR3 length: 15 amino acids. Measured with immunoSEQ multiplex PCR; TCRdb has only the in-frame clones, and not every one. The sample has approximately 110,000 clones; roughly nine tenths are singletons. The sequencing here drew on peripheral blood, taken in the third trimester of pregnancy. The chain employs TRBV29-1 and TRBJ1-5; perhaps TRBD1 as D (5 bases). The clonotype originates from a female donor with multiple sclerosis, enrolled in a pregnancy study. CDR3 in DNA: TGCAGCGTTGCGATAGGGACTAATAGCAATCAGCCCCAGCATTTT. This sequence encodes CSVAIGTNSNQPQHF.